This entry features one T cell receptor (beta chain) sequence. Germline V gene data show CDR1 as SGDLS and CDR2 as YYNGEE. The CDR3 runs 14 residues. Trimming cost V 4 bases and J 2 bases, with 12 bases left between them. The source of the sample is a study of shared clonotypes between healthy human individuals. Generated by immunoSEQ multiplex PCR, the TCRdb table keeps only in-frame clones and is missing some. The sample carries roughly 720,000 clones, less than 95% recorded once. The source of this sequence is a man aged 18-30 years in good health. Some clones in this sample may be carry-over from other donors' samples. V usage is TRBV9 and J usage is TRBJ1-2, with D possibly TRBD1 on 6 matching bases. The sample taken for sequencing was memory CD8+ T cells from PBMCs. The subset here: CD45RO+ cells pooled with CCR7-negative TemRA cells. The CDR3 bases are TGTGCCAGCAGCCCCGGACAGCAAAACTATGGCTACACCTTC. Its translation is CASSPGQQNYGYTF.